This T cell receptor (beta chain) was identified during a study of monozygotic twins with inflammatory bowel disease. TCRdb derives one entry per CDR3 protein from the 5' RACE reads, leaving out DNA. The table lists about 160,000 distinct CDR3 sequences. Germline CDR1 reads SQVTM; CDR2 reads ANQGSEA. The CDR3 is 13 residues long. V and J are TRBV29-1 and TRBJ2-1; TCRdb outputs TRBD2, but without DNA this stays unchecked. This receptor was identified in a human donor with ulcerative colitis or Crohn's disease, or a healthy co-twin of an affected twin (not recorded which). Sequencing used blood. CDR3 sequence: CSVERVRRREQFF.